This is a list of T cell receptor beta chains from one sample in a study of a mutant IDH1 vaccine in newly diagnosed glioma. Produced via immunoSEQ multiplex PCR; TCRdb's table is partial and in-frame only. Of about 34,000 clones listed, around nine tenths were seen once; the top ten hold 12%. The antigens of these receptors remain unknown. The sequences come from PBMCs, collected from a glioma patient whose treatment included an IDH1 peptide vaccine. Receptor source: a woman in her twenties or thirties with glioma. The CDR3 runs from the conserved cysteine through the conserved F or W. D genes are given only for firm matches. Size tells how often a clone was seen (once, few, many) or the class of an expanded clone, and some rows leave it out.

j_call v_call d_call clone_size cdr3_aa cdr3_nt
TRBJ1-5 TRBV19 TRBD1 NA CASSIGTVSNQPQHF TGTGCCAGTAGTATTGGGACAGTGAGCAATCAGCCCCAGCATTTT
TRBJ2-7 TRBV7-6 NA once CASSSTGPLDEQYF TGTGCCAGCAGCTCGACAGGTCCCCTGGACGAGCAGTACTTC
TRBJ1-5 TRBV9 NA NA CASNRAPNQPQHF TGTGCCAGCAATCGGGCGCCGAATCAGCCCCAGCATTTT
TRBJ2-7 TRBV5-4 TRBD1 NA CASSDGQGAPYEQYF TGTGCCAGCAGCGACGGACAGGGGGCCCCTTACGAGCAGTACTTC
TRBJ1-5 TRBV5-1 NA NA CASSPGGTLGQPQHF TGCGCCAGCAGCCCCGGGGGGACGCTAGGTCAGCCCCAGCATTTT
TRBJ2-5 TRBV5-3 TRBD2 NA CARTLRPGGASETQYF TGTGCCAGAACCCTCCGGCCCGGGGGGGCCTCGGAGACCCAGTACTTC
TRBJ2-2 TRBV4-1 NA NA CASTNWGGGTGELFF TGCGCCAGCACCAACTGGGGCGGTGGCACCGGGGAGCTGTTTTTT
TRBJ2-5 TRBV27 NA once CASSPPGVSGTQYF TGTGCCAGCAGTCCCCCCGGGGTTTCTGGGACCCAGTACTTC
TRBJ1-2 TRBV4-1 NA NA CASSSHRHGYTF TGCGCCAGCAGCTCACACAGACATGGCTACACCTTC
TRBJ1-2 TRBV5-1 NA NA CASSLAGEPNYGYTF TGCGCCAGCAGCTTGGCAGGGGAACCTAACTATGGCTACACCTTC
TRBJ2-4 TRBV4-1 TRBD1 NA CASSLLPPLQGFENIQYF TGCGCCAGCAGCTTACTACCCCCCTTACAGGGGTTCGAAAACATTCAGTACTTC
TRBJ1-2 TRBV7-9 NA NA CASSLGGGSSGYTF TGTGCCAGCAGCTTGGGGGGGGGTTCGAGCGGCTACACCTTC
TRBJ2-2 TRBV19 NA medium-sized CASSREQGYTGELFF TGTGCCAGTAGTCGTGAACAGGGTTACACCGGGGAGCTGTTTTTT
TRBJ1-5 TRBV4-2 NA NA CASSQDAPTSTVGRNQPQHF TGTGCCAGCAGCCAAGATGCCCCTACTTCGACAGTGGGACGCAATCAGCCCCAGCATTTT
TRBJ2-7 TRBV5-1 NA few CASSLASKVGGEQYF TGCGCCAGCAGCTTGGCCAGCAAAGTGGGGGGTGAGCAGTACTTC
TRBJ2-7 TRBV5-6 NA few CASSRQSYEQYF TGTGCCAGCAGCCGTCAATCGTACGAGCAGTACTTC
TRBJ1-4 TRBV7-8 TRBD1 NA CASSLWRGPEKLFF TGTGCCAGCAGCTTATGGAGGGGGCCTGAAAAACTGTTTTTT
TRBJ1-6 TRBV10-3 TRBD1 once CAISVGGQGNAPLHF TGTGCCATCAGTGTCGGGGGACAGGGTAATGCACCCCTCCACTTT
TRBJ1-4 TRBV6-1 TRBD1 few CASSAQPAGQGRNNEKLFF TGTGCCAGCAGTGCCCAACCCGCAGGACAGGGAAGAAATAATGAAAAACTGTTTTTT
TRBJ2-5 TRBV4-2 TRBD2 NA CASRRGGAEETQYF TGTGCCAGCAGACGCGGGGGGGCGGAGGAGACCCAGTACTTC
TRBJ1-1 TRBV20-1 NA NA CSARADSEAFF TGCAGTGCTAGAGCCGATAGTGAAGCTTTCTTT
TRBJ1-5 TRBV7-9 NA NA CASSSARGDWNQPQHF TGTGCCAGCAGCTCCGCCCGGGGGGATTGGAATCAGCCCCAGCATTTT
TRBJ1-2 TRBV5-6 NA NA CASSLGGGADYGYTF TGTGCCAGCAGCTTGGGGGGCGGGGCAGACTATGGCTACACCTTC
TRBJ1-2 TRBV19 TRBD1 NA CASSNPRAGGNYGYTF TGTGCCAGTAGCAATCCAAGGGCAGGGGGAAACTATGGCTACACCTTC
TRBJ2-7 TRBV29-1 TRBD1 NA CSVLGQGSSYEQYF TGCAGCGTCCTCGGACAGGGCAGCTCCTACGAGCAGTACTTC
TRBJ2-2 TRBV23-1 NA once CASSHESGELFF TGCGCCAGCAGTCATGAGTCCGGGGAGCTGTTTTTT
TRBJ1-2 TRBV4-1 NA NA CASSQGQGYGYTF TGCGCCAGCAGCCAAGGGCAGGGGTACGGCTACACCTTC
TRBJ1-2 TRBV19 NA few CASSAGGTPNYGYTF TGTGCCAGTAGCGCCGGAGGGACACCCAACTATGGCTACACCTTC